These T cell receptor beta chains were read from a single sample in a study of T cells in Graves' hyperthyroidism and ophthalmopathy. Via MiXCR, TCRdb re-called the multiplex PCR reads, giving one row per CDR3 protein. The sample has about 570,000 distinct CDR3 sequences, about 45% seen once. The sample consisted of peripheral blood or thyroid tissue (not recorded which). Source of these receptors: an adult woman with Graves' disease, either hyperthyroidism or ophthalmopathy (not recorded which). CDR3s include the opening cysteine and the closing phenylalanine or tryptophan. D genes are given only for firm matches. Size is omitted from some rows. Given values are once, few, many or a class for expanded clones.

TRBJ1-4,-,-,16,TRBV20-1,TGCAGTGCTAACGCGGGAGGGCCTGCAACTAATGAAAAACTGTTTTTT,CSANAGGPATNEKLFF
TRBJ1-5,few,-,17,TRBV28,TGTGCCAGCAGTCCCCTGGACAGCCTTTATAGCAATCAGCCCCAGCATTTT,CASSPLDSLYSNQPQHF
TRBJ2-2,-,-,13,TRBV5-1,TGCGCCAGCAGCTTAGCGGAGGGCGGGGAGCTGTTTTTT,CASSLAEGGELFF
TRBJ2-2,many,-,16,TRBV7-2,TGTGCCAGCAGCTTAGGGCGAGGGGGGAACACCGGGGAGCTGTTTTTT,CASSLGRGGNTGELFF
TRBJ2-7,-,TRBD2,14,TRBV7-9,TGTGCCAGCAGCTGGACTAGCGGGATCTCCGAGCAGTACTTC,CASSWTSGISEQYF
TRBJ2-7,many,-,12,TRBV27,TGTGCCAGCAGTGTGTCCGGTGACGAGCAGTACTTC,CASSVSGDEQYF
TRBJ1-5,many,TRBD1,14,TRBV7-2,TGTGCCAGCAGCCGTACAGGGGGACAACAGCCCCAGCATTTT,CASSRTGGQQPQHF
TRBJ2-2,-,-,13,TRBV29-1,TGCAGCGTTGGAAGGCTCTTAACCGGGGAGCTGTTTTTT,CSVGRLLTGELFF
TRBJ2-7,many,-,15,TRBV15,TGTGCCACCAGCAGAAATTACCCGGTTTCCTACGAGCAGTACTTC,CATSRNYPVSYEQYF
TRBJ1-5,-,-,14,TRBV12-3/TRBV12-4,TGTGCCAGCAGCGAGGGGCCAAACAATCAGCCCCAGCATTTT,CASSEGPNNQPQHF
TRBJ2-5,many,TRBD2,14,TRBV20-1,TGCAGTGCTGGCCTACTAGCGGTCCAAGAGACCCAGTACTTC,CSAGLLAVQETQYF
TRBJ1-1,-,TRBD1,12,TRBV20-1,TGCAGTGCTTCCCTAGGGGGCGCTGAAGCTTTCTTT,CSASLGGAEAFF
TRBJ1-1,-,-,16,TRBV7-9,TGTGCCAGCAGCCAAGTACGAGGGGCAGCGAACACTGAAGCTTTCTTT,CASSQVRGAANTEAFF
TRBJ2-2,-,-,15,TRBV5-1,TGCGCCAGCAGCGGTACCCCTGGCGGGGCCGGGGAGCTGTTTTTT,CASSGTPGGAGELFF
TRBJ1-5,many,-,14,TRBV12-3/TRBV12-4,TGTGCCAGCAGCGGGCCGGCGGGGAATCAGCCCCAGCATTTT,CASSGPAGNQPQHF
TRBJ2-5,-,-,13,TRBV6-6,TGTGCCAGCAGTTCTGGGCAGGAGCAGACCCAGTACTTC,CASSSGQEQTQYF
TRBJ1-2,-,TRBD1,13,TRBV7-6,TGTGCCAGCAGCTTAGGGTACAGGGGCAGCTACACCTTC,CASSLGYRGSYTF
TRBJ2-7,many,-,14,TRBV11-2,TGTGCCAGCAGACCCCAAGCAGGGGCCTACGAGCAGTACTTC,CASRPQAGAYEQYF
TRBJ1-3,many,TRBD1,18,TRBV5-1,TGCGCCAGCAGCTTTCAACCGGGACAGGGGACCTCTGGAAACACCATATATTTT,CASSFQPGQGTSGNTIYF
TRBJ1-1,many,-,14,TRBV7-9,TGTGCCAGCAGCTCCGGGGTATGGAGAACTGAAGCTTTCTTT,CASSSGVWRTEAFF
TRBJ1-1,-,-,13,TRBV29-1,TGCAGCGTTGGGGGACGGATGAACACTGAAGCTTTCTTT,CSVGGRMNTEAFF
TRBJ1-3,-,-,15,TRBV7-9,TGTGCCAGCAGCTTCAGGGGTCCTTCTCCGAACACCATATATTTT,CASSFRGPSPNTIYF
TRBJ2-2,many,-,15,TRBV7-8,TGTGCCAGCAGCTCTTCGGGGCAGGGCACCGGGGAGCTGTTTTTT,CASSSSGQGTGELFF
TRBJ1-2,many,TRBD1,17,TRBV27,TGTGCCAGCAGTTTTATCGCCCCAGGACAGGGGAACTATGGCTACACCTTC,CASSFIAPGQGNYGYTF
TRBJ2-3,few,-,16,TRBV24-1,TGTGCCACCAGTGATCCTGGAACAGATAGCACAGATACGCAGTATTTT,CATSDPGTDSTDTQYF
TRBJ1-2,-,TRBD1,14,TRBV7-2,TGTGCCAGCAGTCCTGACAGGGACCTTCTAAGACCGACCTTC,CASSPDRDLLRPTF
TRBJ1-4,many,-,15,TRBV4-1,TGCGCCAGCAGCCAACCAGGGGCTTCAAATGAAAAACTGTTTTTT,CASSQPGASNEKLFF
TRBJ2-1,once,-,14,TRBV7-9,TGTGCCAGCAGTCCCCAACGGGCCTACAATGAGCAGTTCTTC,CASSPQRAYNEQFF